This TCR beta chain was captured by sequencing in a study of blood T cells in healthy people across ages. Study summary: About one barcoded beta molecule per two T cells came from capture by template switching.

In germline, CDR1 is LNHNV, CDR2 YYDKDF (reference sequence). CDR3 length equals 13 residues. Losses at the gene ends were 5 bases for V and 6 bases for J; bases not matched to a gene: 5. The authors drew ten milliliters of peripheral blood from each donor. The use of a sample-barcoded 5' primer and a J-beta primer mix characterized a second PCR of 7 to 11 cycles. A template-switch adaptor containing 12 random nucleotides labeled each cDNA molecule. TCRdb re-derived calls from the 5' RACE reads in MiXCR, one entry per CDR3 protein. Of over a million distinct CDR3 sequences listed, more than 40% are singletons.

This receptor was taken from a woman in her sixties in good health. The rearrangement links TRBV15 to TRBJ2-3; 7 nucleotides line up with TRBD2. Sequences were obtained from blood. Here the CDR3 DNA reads TGTGCCACCAGCCCCCGGCGGGGGGATACGCAGTATTTT. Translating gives CATSPRRGDTQYF.